This TCR beta chain was obtained from a study of regulatory T cells in long-lasting Graves disease. With iRepertoire HTBI primers and Arm-PCR of CDR3 regions, TCR beta libraries were built. TCRdb itself ran the multiplex PCR reads through MiXCR, one entry per CDR3 protein. Among almost 350,000 distinct CDR3 sequences listed, 15% to 20% were seen once. Indicated time point: persistent/refractory GD, antithyroid drugs over 5 years with positive TRAb. Extracted PBMC RNA gave rise to the TCR library. It was by American Thyroid Association guidelines that Graves' disease was diagnosed. This clonotype has a count of ten or more. The antigen is undetermined. Study results and caveats: Patients whose Graves' disease persisted exhibited lower TCR diversity than those newly diagnosed.

Deletions cut 5 bases from V and 6 bases from J, with 23 bases between. The CDR3 runs 16 residues. The germline gives CDR1 MDHEN, CDR2 SYDVKM. The source of this sequence is a female donor with Graves disease. The chain is built from TRBV28 and TRBJ2-7, with unresolved D. Sequencing was performed on peripheral blood mononuclear cells (PBMCs), taken when the disease was refractory, from a patient treated with antithyroid drugs. The CDR3 DNA is TGTGCCAGCAGTCCCTCCTCGTCACCGGCGTCTGGCGAGCAGTACTTC. As protein: CASSPSSSPASGEQYF.